This T cell receptor (beta chain) was identified during a study of blood T cells in healthy people across ages. Study-level information: Template switching caught about one barcoded beta molecule for each two T cells.

Broader study findings: Researchers deemed the diversity estimates from one million T cells underestimates. Age advanced and TCR beta diversity per million T cells fell, roughly linearly. Researchers said unsorted PBMCs prevented a conclusive naive versus antigen-experienced comparison.

This clonotype came up a few times. Its antigen is unidentified. V was pared by 0 bases and J by 6 bases, with 9 bases between. This CDR3 region has 14 residues. The germline V gene has CDR1 SNHLY and CDR2 FYNNEI. Primers used in a second PCR of about 7 to 12 cycles were a sample-barcoded 5' primer and a J-beta primer mix. TCRdb independently ran MiXCR on the 5' RACE reads; one entry per CDR3 protein. The sample carries hundreds of thousands of distinct CDR3 sequences, roughly 21% recorded once. Sequences were obtained from blood. The sequence derives from an older man in good health. The V call is TRBV2, the J call TRBJ1-5; no reliable D call. The CDR3 region has the DNA TGTGCCAGCAGTGAAGCGAGGGAAAGTCAGCCCCAGCATTTT. It translates to CASSEARESQPQHF. The full variable domain, completed using reference TRBV2 and TRBJ1-5, is EPEVTQTPSHQVTQMGQEVILRCVPISNHLYFYWYRQILGQKVEFLVSFYNNEISEKSEIFDDQFSVERPDGSNFTLKIRSTKLEDSAMYFCASSEARESQPQHFGDGTRLSIL.